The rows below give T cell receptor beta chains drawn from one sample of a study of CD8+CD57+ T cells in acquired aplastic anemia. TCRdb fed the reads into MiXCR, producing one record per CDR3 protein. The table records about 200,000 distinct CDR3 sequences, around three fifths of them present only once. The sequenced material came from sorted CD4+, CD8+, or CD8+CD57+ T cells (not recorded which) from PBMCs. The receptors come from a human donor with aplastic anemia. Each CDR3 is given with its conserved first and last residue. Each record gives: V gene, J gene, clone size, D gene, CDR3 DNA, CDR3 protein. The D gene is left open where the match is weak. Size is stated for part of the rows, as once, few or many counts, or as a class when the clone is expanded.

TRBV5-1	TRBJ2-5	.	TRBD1	TGCGCCAGCAGCTCCTGGGACAGGGGCGGTGGGCAAGAGACCCAGTACTTC	CASSSWDRGGGQETQYF
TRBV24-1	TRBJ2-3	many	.	TGTGCCACCAGTGATCAAAGGGGGGGTAGCACAGATACGCAGTATTTT	CATSDQRGGSTDTQYF
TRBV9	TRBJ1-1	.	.	TGTGCCAGCAGCACTGGGGCGACGGACACTGAAGCTTTCTTT	CASSTGATDTEAFF
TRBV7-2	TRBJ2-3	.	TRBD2	TGTGCCAGCAGCTTAGCGACTAGCGGGGCTACGCAGTATTTT	CASSLATSGATQYF
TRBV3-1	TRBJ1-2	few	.	TGTGCCAGCAGCCTGTTTAACTATGGCTACACCTTC	CASSLFNYGYTF
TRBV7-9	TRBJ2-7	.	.	TGTGCCAGCAGCCAGTATCAGGGCAGCTACGAGCAGTACTTC	CASSQYQGSYEQYF
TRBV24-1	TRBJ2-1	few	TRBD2	TGTGCCACCAGGGGACTAGCGGGAAACAATGAGCAGTTCTTC	CATRGLAGNNEQFF
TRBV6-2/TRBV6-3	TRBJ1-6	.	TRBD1	TGTGCCAGCAAGCGAGGGACAGCGGATTCACCCCTCCACTTT	CASKRGTADSPLHF
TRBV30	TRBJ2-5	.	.	TGTGCCTGGAATGACAGACAAGAGACCCAGTACTTC	CAWNDRQETQYF
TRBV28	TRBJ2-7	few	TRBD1	TGTGCCAGCAGTTTACAGGGGGCATATACCTACGAGCAGTACTTC	CASSLQGAYTYEQYF
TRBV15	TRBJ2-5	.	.	TGTGCCACCAGCAGGGGGGGTAATGAAGAGACCCAGTACTTC	CATSRGGNEETQYF
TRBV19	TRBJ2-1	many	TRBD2	TGTGCCAGTCGCCTAGCGGGGGGGCTGAACCACAATGAGCAGTTCTTC	CASRLAGGLNHNEQFF
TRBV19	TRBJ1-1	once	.	TGTGCCAGTAGTTCTTCCTCCTTGAACACTGAAGCTTTCTTT	CASSSSSLNTEAFF
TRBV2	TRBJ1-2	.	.	TGTGCCAGCAGTGACGGGTGGAGAGAGAACGGCTACACCTTC	CASSDGWRENGYTF
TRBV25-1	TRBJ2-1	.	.	TGTGCCAGCAGTGAATACCGGGACGGGTACAATGAGCAGTTCTTC	CASSEYRDGYNEQFF
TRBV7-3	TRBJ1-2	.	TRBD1	TGTGCCAGCAGCTTCGAGACAGGGTATGGCTACACCTTC	CASSFETGYGYTF
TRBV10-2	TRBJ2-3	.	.	TGCGCCAGCAGTGGCTCGTCGGGGGCGGAGACCACAGATACGCAGTATTTT	CASSGSSGAETTDTQYF
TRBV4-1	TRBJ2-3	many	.	TGCGCCAGCAGCCAAGATTGGGGGAGCACAGATACGCAGTATTTT	CASSQDWGSTDTQYF
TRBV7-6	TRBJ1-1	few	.	TGTGCCAGCAGCTTAGGAGGGAGAAACACTGAAGCTTTCTTT	CASSLGGRNTEAFF
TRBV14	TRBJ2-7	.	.	TGCGCCAGCAGCTCGACTCCCCTCGCCTACGAGCAGTACTTC	CASSSTPLAYEQYF
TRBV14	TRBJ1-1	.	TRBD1	TGTGCCAGCAGCCAAGAGTTAGACAGGGCTAACACTGAAGCTTTCTTT	CASSQELDRANTEAFF